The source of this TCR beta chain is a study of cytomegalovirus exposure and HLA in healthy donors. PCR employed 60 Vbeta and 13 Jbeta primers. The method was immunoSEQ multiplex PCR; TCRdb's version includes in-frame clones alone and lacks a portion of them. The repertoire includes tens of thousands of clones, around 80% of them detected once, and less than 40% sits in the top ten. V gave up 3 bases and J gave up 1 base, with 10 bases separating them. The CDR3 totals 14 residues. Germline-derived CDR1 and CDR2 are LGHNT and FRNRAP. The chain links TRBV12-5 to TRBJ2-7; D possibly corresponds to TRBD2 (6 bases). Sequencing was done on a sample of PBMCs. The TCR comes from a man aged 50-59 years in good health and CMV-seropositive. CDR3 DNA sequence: TGTGCTAGTGGTTTCGGGACTCAATCCTACGAGCAGTACTTC. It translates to CASGFGTQSYEQYF.